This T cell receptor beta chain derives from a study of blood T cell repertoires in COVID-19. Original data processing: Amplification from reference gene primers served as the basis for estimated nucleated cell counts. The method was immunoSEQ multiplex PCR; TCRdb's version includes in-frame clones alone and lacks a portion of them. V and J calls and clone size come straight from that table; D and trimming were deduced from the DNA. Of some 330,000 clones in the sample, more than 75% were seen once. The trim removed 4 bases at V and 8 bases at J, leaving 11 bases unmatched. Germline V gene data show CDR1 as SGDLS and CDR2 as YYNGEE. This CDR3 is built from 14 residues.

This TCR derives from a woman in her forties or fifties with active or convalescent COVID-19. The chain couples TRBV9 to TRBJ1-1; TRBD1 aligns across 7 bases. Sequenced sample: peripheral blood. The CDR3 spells CASSRGTEALEAFF. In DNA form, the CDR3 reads TGTGCCAGCAGCCGAGGGACAGAGGCTTTAGAAGCTTTCTTT.